This T cell receptor beta chain was recovered during a study of graft-versus-host responses after intestinal transplantation (dated by TCRdb to 2020 to 2022). Looking at the study overall: Multivisceral, liver-intestinal, or isolated intestinal transplants were received by the recipients. Alloreactive clones were identified by sequencing pre-transplant mixed lymphocyte reaction products and comparing them with unstimulated pre-transplant donor and recipient T cells. All recipients received anti-thymocyte globulin induction followed by maintenance tacrolimus and steroids for approximately 3 years. The cohort enrolled about two dozen intestinal transplant recipients including one retransplant, and a few patients lacking pretransplant specimens were excluded. Donor T cell macrochimerism was defined as a peak of at least 4% donor T cells among recipient peripheral blood mononuclear cells. Instead of going to the commercial service, samples from a few later patients were sequenced in-house on an Illumina MiSeq and processed with MiXCR. After intestinal transplantation, graft-versus-host and host-versus-graft alloreactive T cell clones were followed in the graft, circulation and bone marrow using bulk TCR-beta CDR3 sequencing.

CDR1 SGHRS and CDR2 YFSETQ were looked up in the germline V gene. Here V drops 4 bases and J drops 0 bases, and the junction holds 4 bases not matched to any gene. Including cysteine and phenylalanine, the CDR3 has 14 amino acids. The retained sequence is limited to the CDR3, 42 bases, with the frame set at the first base. Library method: the immunoSEQ multiplex PCR assay. For most patients, genomic DNA was isolated with the Qiagen DNeasy Blood and Tissue Kit and shipped frozen to Adaptive Biotechnologies for TCR sequencing. For most patients, high-throughput TCR-beta CDR3 sequencing of genomic DNA was performed by Adaptive Biotechnologies. On the study's bioinformatics: Adaptive's ImmunoSEQ software supplied the TCR sequencing data for around 19 patients, while MiXCR and VDJtools were used to process a few other patients. CD4 versus CD8 sorting errors were corrected by removing sequences found in both subsets at a frequency ratio below 5:1. CDR3 nucleotide sequences shared by donor and recipient were removed because the origin of these sequences could not be assigned. To count as alloreactive, a clone needed at least 2-fold expansion over unstimulated cells and a minimum CFSE-low frequency of 0.002% (template counts) or 0.001% (read counts). Clones were considered mappable if detected in sequenced pre-transplant spleen, lymph node, or MLR CFSE-low populations of the donor or recipient. Cumulative frequency of alloreactive clones was calculated as a percentage of all sequences weighted by copy number. TCRdb limited this immuneACCESS table to in-frame rearrangements with V and J called. A share of clones is missing; checked studies link under half to unresolved V genes, and the rest is unexplained. Clone size and the V and J calls come from that table; the DNA yielded D and trimming. The sample yields about 92,000 clones; around nine tenths were counted once. The top ten hold about 6.3% of the sample.

Of note for this clone: What antigen it recognizes has not been identified. Base qualities are not provided; no much larger clone lies one nucleotide away.

Taken with the paper, the label for time point translates to: cells obtained before transplantation from donor or recipient. CD3+CD4+ and CD3+CD8+ populations were FACS-sorted from unstimulated pre-transplant donor and recipient cells taken from spleen or lymph nodes. The research as a whole found: Patients with donor T cell macrochimerism had high GvH to HvG T cell clonal ratios in their allografts. GvH clones were detected in recipient bone marrow, and some appeared earlier in ileal mucosa or blood, consistent with an intestinal mucosal origin. Early after transplant, peak levels of circulating GvH clones were associated with declines in HvG clones. The relatively low number and heterogeneity of intestinal transplant patients limited the conclusions.

The material sequenced was unstimulated CD8+ T cells sorted from spleen or lymph node cells, taken before intestinal transplant. The rearranged chain carries TRBV5-1 and TRBJ2-7, and 7 junction bases match TRBD1. The TCR originated in a human donor who received an intestinal transplant. The encoded CDR3 is CASSPGQNSYEQYF. The DNA sequence follows: TGCGCCAGCAGCCCGGGACAGAACTCCTACGAGCAGTACTTC.